The next 23 T cell receptor beta chains were all read from a single sample in a study of T cells expressing NK-cell markers. For each CDR3 protein, TCRdb gives one entry from its re-call of the 5' RACE reads, without DNA. This specimen shows hundreds of thousands of distinct CDR3 sequences; the ten leading clones hold 3.5% to 5%. The sequencing input was blood T cells: a sorted CD56 or NKG2C T cell subset, CD4+ or CD8+ T cells, or bulk PBMC T cells (not recorded which). Receptors were obtained from a woman aged 18 to 75 in good health.

V usage is TRBV20-1 and J usage is TRBJ2-2; TCRdb selects TRBD1, and the lack of DNA leaves this call unchecked. The CDR3 is 14 amino acids. From germline, CDR1 is DFQATT and CDR2 SNEGSKA (reference sequence). The CDR3 spells CSAARQGNTGELFF.

The chain has TRBV2 and TRBJ2-1. In germline, CDR1 is SNHLY, CDR2 FYNNEI. CDR3 length: 13 amino acids. CDR3 residues: CASSQEGYNEQFF.

The V call is TRBV18, the J call TRBJ2-2. From germline, CDR1 is KGHSH and CDR2 LQKENI. This CDR3 is 16 amino acids long. The CDR3 loop reads CASSPKYEWQFGELFF.

This rearrangement joins TRBV20-1 to TRBJ2-5; TCRdb returns TRBD1, unconfirmable since there is no DNA. This CDR3 has 12 residues. The germline gives CDR1 DFQATT, CDR2 SNEGSKA (reference sequence). This CDR3 is CSANRGQETQYF.

This chain links TRBV20-1 with TRBJ2-3; absent DNA, TCRdb's TRBD2 call cannot be checked. The CDR3 covers 17 residues. Germline V gene data show CDR1 as DFQATT and CDR2 as SNEGSKA (reference sequence). CDR3 in amino acids: CSARARTSGGAKDTQYF.

The rearrangement uses TRBV12-3 or TRBV12-4 and TRBJ2-1; there is no DNA to check the TCRdb D call of TRBD1. The CDR3 runs 16 residues. The CDR3 spells CASSWSRGGADNEQFF.

The genes are TRBV5-1 and TRBJ2-7. This CDR3 contains 15 residues. In germline, CDR1 is SGHRS, CDR2 YFSETQ. CDR3 loop: CASSLVAAVSYEQYF. The entire variable domain, with the rest obtained from reference TRBV5-1 and TRBJ2-7, is as follows: KAGVTQTPRYLIKTRGQQVTLSCSPISGHRSVSWYQQTPGQGLQFLFEYFSETQRNKGNFPGRFSGRQFSNSRSEMNVSTLELGDSALYLCASSLVAAVSYEQYFGPGTRLTVT.

The genes are TRBV20-1 and TRBJ1-6; the TRBD1 assignment by TCRdb is unverifiable without DNA. This CDR3 has 15 amino acids. Germline-derived CDR1 and CDR2 are DFQATT and SNEGSKA (reference sequence). The CDR3 spells CSARDGGSYNSPLHF.

The chain links TRBV28 to TRBJ2-1. Germline V CDR1 and CDR2: MDHEN, SYDVKM. The CDR3 is 15 residues long. The CDR3 region is CASSVSRTSYNEQFF.

The rearrangement uses TRBV18 and TRBJ2-1. CDR3 length: 14 amino acids. In germline, CDR1 is KGHSH, CDR2 LQKENI. The CDR3 is CASRWAASYNEQFF.

The CDR3 is CSAPTGETQYF. The chain has TRBV20-1 and TRBJ2-5. CDR1 is DFQATT, CDR2 SNEGSKA, per germline (reference sequence). This CDR3 is built from 11 residues.

V and J are TRBV11-2 and TRBJ1-1. CDR1 and CDR2 from the germline V gene are SGHAT and FQNNGV. The CDR3 spans 16 residues. The CDR3 protein is CASSFPGRGRNTEAFF.

The chain combines TRBV20-1 with TRBJ1-2. CDR3 length equals 15 residues. Germline-derived CDR1 and CDR2 are DFQATT and SNEGSKA (reference sequence). CDR3 in amino acids: CSARDTTSTNYGYTF.

V usage is TRBV4-2 and J usage is TRBJ2-2; without DNA, the TCRdb call of TRBD2 cannot be checked. Germline V gene data show CDR1 as LGHNA and CDR2 as YNFKEQ. The CDR3 covers 16 residues. The CDR3 region is CASSQPSGSDTGELFF.

This chain links TRBV7-9 with TRBJ2-1. In germline, CDR1 is SEHNR, CDR2 FQNEAQ (reference sequence). The CDR3 totals 15 residues. This chain's CDR3 is CASSLPPPRYNEQFF. The complete variable domain, with remaining parts taken from reference TRBV7-9 and TRBJ2-1, reads DTGVSQNPRHKITKRGQNVTFRCDPISEHNRLYWYRQTLGQGPEFLTYFQNEAQLEKSRLLSDRFSAERPKGSFSTLEIQRTEQGDSAMYLCASSLPPPRYNEQFFGPGTRLTVL.

V and J are TRBV30 and TRBJ1-5; TCRdb's assignment of TRBD1 cannot be checked, as there is no DNA. Germline values: CDR1 GTSNPN, CDR2 SVGIG (reference sequence). The CDR3 is 15 residues long. The CDR3 here is CAWSEGQLSNQPQHF.

V usage is TRBV20-1 and J usage is TRBJ1-5. This CDR3 region has 15 residues. Germline CDR1 reads DFQATT; CDR2 reads SNEGSKA (reference sequence). The CDR3 sequence is CSARDHRARNQPQHF.

The V and J genes are TRBV5-4 and TRBJ1-1; as DNA is missing, the TRBD1 call by TCRdb cannot be tested. The CDR3 has 15 amino acids. Germline V lookup: CDR1 SGHNT, CDR2 YYREEE (reference sequence). The CDR3 sequence: CASSLGGTPNTEAFF.

The genes are TRBV12-3 or TRBV12-4 and TRBJ1-6; without DNA, the TCRdb call of TRBD1 cannot be checked. The CDR3 loop spans 15 amino acids. The chain's CDR3 is CASSEITGHNSPLHF.

The gene calls are TRBV11-2 and TRBJ1-1; the D gene TCRdb calls, TRBD1, cannot be checked with no DNA. The CDR3 totals 18 residues. Germline V gene sequence: CDR1 SGHAT, CDR2 FQNNGV. CDR3 sequence: CASSAPTWAGASNTEAFF.

The chain employs TRBV9 and TRBJ1-6; the D gene TCRdb calls, TRBD1, cannot be checked with no DNA. This CDR3 has 13 amino acids. The germline V gene has CDR1 SGDLS and CDR2 YYNGEE. The CDR3: CASRGTGNSPLHF. Based on the CDR3 plus reference TRBV9 and TRBJ1-6, the full variable domain is DSGVTQTPKHLITATGQRVTLRCSPRSGDLSVYWYQQSLDQGLQFLIQYYNGEERAKGNILERFSAQQFPDLHSELNLSSLELGDSALYFCASRGTGNSPLHFGNGTRLTVT.

The rearrangement uses TRBV18 and TRBJ2-5. The CDR3 covers 14 residues. Germline V gives CDR1 KGHSH, CDR2 LQKENI. The CDR3 sequence: CASSPPSLQETQYF. The full variable domain, completed using reference TRBV18 and TRBJ2-5, is NAGVMQNPRHLVRRRGQEARLRCSPMKGHSHVYWYRQLPEEGLKFMVYLQKENIIDESGMPKERFSAEFPKEGPSILRIQQVVRGDSAAYFCASSPPSLQETQYFGPGTRLLVL.

The gene calls are TRBV6-2 or TRBV6-3 and TRBJ2-5; TCRdb selects TRBD1, and the lack of DNA leaves this call unchecked. CDR3 size: 14 residues. Germline V lookup: CDR1 MNHEY, CDR2 SVGEGT. CDR3 in amino acids: CASSYPGTGKSQYF.